The clone carrying this T cell receptor (beta chain) was picked up many times. What it recognizes is unknown. Constant-segment-primed 5'RACE gave TCR alpha and TCR beta cDNA libraries with sample barcodes and UMIs. A single record per CDR3 protein comes from TCRdb applying MiXCR to the 5' RACE reads. The data contain 450,000 or so distinct CDR3 sequences, approximately 25% of them singletons. The data stem from a study of T-cell memory formation after mild COVID-19. The CDR3 runs to 16 residues. V lost 1 base, J lost 0 bases, and 7 bases stayed unmatched. Germline V gene sequence: CDR1 DFQATT, CDR2 SNEGSKA (reference sequence). Study-wide results and caveats: Nothing showed for sure that second-wave clones peaking on day 37 were SARS-CoV-2 specific. CD4+ contracting clones were mainly CM and EM; CD8+ ones, EMRA. In pre-infection memory, a portion of responding clones appeared, which suggested that cross-reactive memory joined.

The sample consisted of PBMCs or a T cell subset sorted from them (not recorded which). This chain links TRBV20-1 with TRBJ2-7; 9 nucleotides line up with TRBD2. The TCR sequence derives from an adult woman who had mild COVID-19 (a few samples of this study predate the infection). Cell type and time point are not known. The CDR3 is CSARGAGGIYSYEQYF. The CDR3, as DNA: TGCAGTGCTAGAGGAGCGGGAGGCATTTACTCCTACGAGCAGTACTTC.